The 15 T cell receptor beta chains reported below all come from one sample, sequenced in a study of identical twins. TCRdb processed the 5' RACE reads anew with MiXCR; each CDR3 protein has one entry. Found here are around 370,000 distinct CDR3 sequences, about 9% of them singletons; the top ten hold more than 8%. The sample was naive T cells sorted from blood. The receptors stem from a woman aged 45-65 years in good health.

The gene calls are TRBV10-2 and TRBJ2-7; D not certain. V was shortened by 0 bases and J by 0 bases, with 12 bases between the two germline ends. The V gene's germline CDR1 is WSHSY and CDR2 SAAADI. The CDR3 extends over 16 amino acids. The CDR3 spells CASSESVGLSSYEQYF. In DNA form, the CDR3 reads TGCGCCAGCAGTGAGTCGGTCGGGTTAAGCTCCTACGAGCAGTACTTC.

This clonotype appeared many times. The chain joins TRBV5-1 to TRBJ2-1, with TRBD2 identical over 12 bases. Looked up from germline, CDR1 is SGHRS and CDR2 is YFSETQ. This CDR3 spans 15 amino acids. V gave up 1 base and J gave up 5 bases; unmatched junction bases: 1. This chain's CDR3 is CASSLRLAGDNEQFF. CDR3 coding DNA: TGCGCCAGCAGCTTGCGACTAGCGGGGGACAATGAGCAGTTCTTC.

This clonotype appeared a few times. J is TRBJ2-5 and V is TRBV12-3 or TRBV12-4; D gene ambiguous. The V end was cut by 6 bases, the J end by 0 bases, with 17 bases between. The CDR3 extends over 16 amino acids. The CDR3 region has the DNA TGTGCCAGCAGAGCTCCGGGTCCCCCGTACCAAGAGACCCAGTACTTC. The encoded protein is CASRAPGPPYQETQYF.

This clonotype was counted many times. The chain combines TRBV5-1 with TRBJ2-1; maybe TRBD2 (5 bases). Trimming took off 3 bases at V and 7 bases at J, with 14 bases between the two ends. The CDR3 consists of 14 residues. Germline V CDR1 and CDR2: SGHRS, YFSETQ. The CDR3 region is CASSSGLEPNEQFF. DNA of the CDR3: TGCGCCAGCAGCTCGGGGTTGGAACCGAATGAGCAGTTCTTC.

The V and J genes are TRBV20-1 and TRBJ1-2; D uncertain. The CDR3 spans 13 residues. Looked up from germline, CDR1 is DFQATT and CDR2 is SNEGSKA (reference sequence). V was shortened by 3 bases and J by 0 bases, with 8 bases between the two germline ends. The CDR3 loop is CSASPSANYGYTF. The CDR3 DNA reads TGCAGTGCTAGTCCTTCGGCTAACTATGGCTACACCTTC.

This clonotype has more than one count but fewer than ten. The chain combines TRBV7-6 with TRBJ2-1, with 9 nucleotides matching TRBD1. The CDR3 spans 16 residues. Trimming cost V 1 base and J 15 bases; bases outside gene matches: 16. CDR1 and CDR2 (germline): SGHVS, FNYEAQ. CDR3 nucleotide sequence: TGTGCCAGCAGCTTAGGTGGCTTTTCTGGGGACAGGGTTATGTTCTTC. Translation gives CASSLGGFSGDRVMFF.

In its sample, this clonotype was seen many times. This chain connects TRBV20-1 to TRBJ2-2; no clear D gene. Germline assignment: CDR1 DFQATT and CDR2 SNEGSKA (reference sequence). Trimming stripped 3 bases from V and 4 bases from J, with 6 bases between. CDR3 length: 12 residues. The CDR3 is CSASESTGELFF. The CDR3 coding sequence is TGCAGTGCTAGCGAGAGCACCGGGGAGCTGTTTTTT.

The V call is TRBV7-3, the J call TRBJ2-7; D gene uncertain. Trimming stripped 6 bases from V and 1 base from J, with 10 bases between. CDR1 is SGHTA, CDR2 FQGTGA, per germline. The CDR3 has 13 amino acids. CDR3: CASSLFLSYEQYF. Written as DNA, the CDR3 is TGTGCCAGCAGTTTATTCCTTTCCTACGAGCAGTACTTC.

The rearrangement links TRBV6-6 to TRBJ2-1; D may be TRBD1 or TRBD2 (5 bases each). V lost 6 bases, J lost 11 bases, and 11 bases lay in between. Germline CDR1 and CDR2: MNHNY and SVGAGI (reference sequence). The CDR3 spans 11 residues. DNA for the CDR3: TGTGCCAGCAGCCCGGGGCCCCAGCAGTTCTTC. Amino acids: CASSPGPQQFF.

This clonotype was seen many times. As DNA, the CDR3 is TGTGCCAGCAGTTTAGCGCTGGGGGGAGGCTATGGCTACACCTTC. This gives the protein CASSLALGGGYGYTF. The chain employs TRBV12-3 or TRBV12-4 and TRBJ1-2; possible D gene TRBD1, 5 bases. V was shortened by 0 bases and J by 4 bases, with 12 bases between the two germline ends. The length of the CDR3 is 15 residues.

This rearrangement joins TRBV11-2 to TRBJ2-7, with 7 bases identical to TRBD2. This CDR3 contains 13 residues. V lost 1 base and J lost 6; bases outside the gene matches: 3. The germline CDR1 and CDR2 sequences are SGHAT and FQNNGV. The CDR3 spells CASSLGGGAEQYV. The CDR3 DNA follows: TGTGCCAGCAGCTTAGGGGGGGGAGCCGAGCAGTACGTC.

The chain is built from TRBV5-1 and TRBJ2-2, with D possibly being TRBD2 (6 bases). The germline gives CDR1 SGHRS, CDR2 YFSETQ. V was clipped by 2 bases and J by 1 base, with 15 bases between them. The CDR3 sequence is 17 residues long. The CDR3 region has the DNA TGCGCCAGCAGCTTACCGCGGGATAGTGGGAACACCGGGGAGCTGTTTTTT. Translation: CASSLPRDSGNTGELFF.

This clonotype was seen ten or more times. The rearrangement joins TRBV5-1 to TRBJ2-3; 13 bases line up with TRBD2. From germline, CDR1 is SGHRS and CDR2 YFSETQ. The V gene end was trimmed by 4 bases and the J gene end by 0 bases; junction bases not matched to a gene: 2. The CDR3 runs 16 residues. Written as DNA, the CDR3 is TGCGCCAGCAGCCCGGGACTAGCGGGGAGCACAGATACGCAGTATTTT. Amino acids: CASSPGLAGSTDTQYF.

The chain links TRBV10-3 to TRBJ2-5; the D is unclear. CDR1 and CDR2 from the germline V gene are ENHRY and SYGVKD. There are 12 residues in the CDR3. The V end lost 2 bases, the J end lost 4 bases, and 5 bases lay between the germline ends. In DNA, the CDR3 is TGTGCCATCAGTGAGAATTTAGAGACCCAGTACTTC. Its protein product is CAISENLETQYF.

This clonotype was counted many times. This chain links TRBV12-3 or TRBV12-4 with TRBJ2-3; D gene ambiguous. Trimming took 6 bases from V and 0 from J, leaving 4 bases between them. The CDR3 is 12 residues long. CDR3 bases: TGTGCCAGCAGGCAGAGCACAGATACGCAGTATTTT. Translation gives CASRQSTDTQYF.